Below, 16 T cell receptor beta chains from the same sample are listed, as sequenced in a study of CD8 T cells in ankylosing spondylitis. TCRdb itself ran the 5' RACE reads through MiXCR, one entry per CDR3 protein. This sample carries about 360,000 distinct CDR3 sequences, approximately 14% of them seen once, and the ten largest clones take about 1%. Material for sequencing was blood, either unsorted or a sorted T cell fraction (not recorded which). All receptors come from a male donor with ankylosing spondylitis or in good health (not recorded which).

This clonotype was seen only a few times. The chain carries TRBV6-5 and TRBJ1-5; D remains unclear. Germline V gene data show CDR1 as MNHEY and CDR2 as SVGAGI. V lost 7 bases, J lost 0 bases, and 13 bases lay in between. The CDR3 sequence is 15 residues long. CDR3 sequence: CASNSVGNSNQPQHF. The CDR3, as DNA: TGTGCCAGCAATTCTGTCGGGAATAGCAATCAGCCCCAGCATTTT.

The chain joins TRBV5-1 to TRBJ2-1; 7 bases agree with TRBD2. The germline gives CDR1 SGHRS, CDR2 YFSETQ. The CDR3 has 11 amino acids. Trimming cost V 5 bases and J 9 bases; bases outside gene matches: 2. The CDR3 region is CASRGEGEQFF. The DNA for the CDR3 is TGCGCCAGCAGAGGGGAGGGTGAGCAGTTCTTC.

The chain combines TRBV15 with TRBJ2-7; D perhaps matches TRBD2 (5 bases). CDR1 is LNHNV, CDR2 YYDKDF, per germline (reference sequence). Trimming cost V 4 bases and J 6 bases, with 16 bases left between them. CDR3 length: 14 residues. DNA for the CDR3: TGTGCCACCAGCACCCGGGATTCTCGCCGCGAGCAGTACTTC. It codes for CATSTRDSRREQYF.

The chain couples TRBV7-2 to TRBJ2-7, with D perhaps matching TRBD2 (5 bases). The CDR3 spans 13 residues. The V gene lost 3 bases and the J gene lost 5 bases, with 11 bases spanning the gap. Per germline, CDR1 SGHTA and CDR2 FQGNSA. CDR3 sequence (DNA): TGTGCCAGCAGCTTGACGGGAAGGCACGAGCAGTACTTC. As protein: CASSLTGRHEQYF.

The chain links TRBV12-3 or TRBV12-4 to TRBJ1-4; the match to TRBD1 covers 7 bases. Trimming at V came to 6 bases and at J to 7 bases, leaving 5 bases not matched to a gene. The CDR3 has 13 amino acids. In DNA form, the CDR3 reads TGTGCCAGCAGGACAGGGTCGGTTGAAAAACTGTTTTTT. It codes for CASRTGSVEKLFF.

The table lists this clonotype with a few counts. V gene TRBV6-5 combines with J gene TRBJ2-3; D not certain. The CDR3 is 13 amino acids. Trimming left V 2 bases short and J 3 bases short, with 6 bases between. Germline CDR1 is MNHEY and CDR2 is SVGAGI. The CDR3 is CASSYDVTDTQYF. The CDR3 DNA is TGTGCCAGCAGTTACGACGTAACAGATACGCAGTATTTT.

The chain combines TRBV12-3 or TRBV12-4 with TRBJ2-6; maybe TRBD1 (5 bases). The CDR3 sequence is 13 residues long. Deletions cut 6 bases from V and 4 bases from J, with 7 bases between. Here the CDR3 reads CASRQVGANVLTF. The CDR3 bases are TGTGCCAGCAGACAGGTCGGGGCCAACGTCCTGACTTTC.

J is TRBJ2-7 and V is TRBV6-1; D might be TRBD1 (6 bases). Germline V gene lookup returns CDR1 MNHNS and CDR2 SASEGT. The CDR3 has 15 residues. Trimming took 10 bases from V and 0 from J, leaving 19 bases between them. CDR3 region: CATIRDILISYEQYF. The CDR3 DNA is TGTGCCACCATCCGGGACATCTTGATCTCCTACGAGCAGTACTTC.

The table lists this clonotype with many counts. The chain is built from TRBV12-3 or TRBV12-4 and TRBJ1-5, with a possible D match to TRBD1 (6 bases). This CDR3 region has 13 residues. Trimming took 1 base from V and 9 from J, leaving 10 bases between them. In DNA, the CDR3 is TGTGCCAGCAGTTTAGGTGGGGGCACGCCCCAGCATTTT. This gives the protein CASSLGGGTPQHF.

The rearrangement uses TRBV2 and TRBJ2-2; 7 bases are shared with TRBD2. The CDR3 has 14 amino acids. The ends lost 7 bases at V and 3 bases at J; junction bases unmatched: 5. Germline V gives CDR1 SNHLY, CDR2 FYNNEI. CDR3 DNA sequence: TGTGCCAGCAATACGGGGGGAGACACCGGGGAGCTGTTTTTT. Amino acids: CASNTGGDTGELFF.

The chain is built from TRBV5-1 and TRBJ2-5; D may be TRBD1 (6 bases). V was clipped by 4 bases and J by 5 bases, with 15 bases between them. This CDR3 is built from 14 residues. Germline CDR1 SGHRS, CDR2 YFSETQ. As DNA, the CDR3 is TGCGCCAGCAGCCTCCGAGACAGGCGCGAGACCCAGTACTTC. Residues: CASSLRDRRETQYF.

Concerning this clonotype itself: Possible read error: a much larger clone is one base away. The chain links TRBV5-6 to TRBJ2-1; 8 nucleotides line up with TRBD1. Germline V gene data show CDR1 as SGHDT and CDR2 as YYEEEE. J was trimmed by 0 bases and V by 4 bases; bases with no gene match: 12. There are 18 residues in the CDR3. CDR3: CASSPFLGQARSYNEQFF. The CDR3 nucleotides read TGTGCCAGCAGCCCTTTTCTGGGACAGGCACGCTCCTACAATGAGCAGTTCTTC.

The gene calls are TRBV5-1 and TRBJ1-4; 7 bases are a match to TRBD1. V gave up 4 bases and J gave up 7 bases; unmatched junction bases: 13. This CDR3 spans 16 amino acids. Per germline, CDR1 SGHRS and CDR2 YFSETQ. The CDR3 protein is CASSLDPRGGGEKLFF. The CDR3, as DNA: TGCGCCAGCAGCCTGGACCCCAGGGGGGGTGGTGAAAAACTGTTTTTT.

This clonotype was seen a few times. This rearrangement joins TRBV9 to TRBJ1-2; 8 positions agree with TRBD1. The CDR3 is 15 residues long. V was pared by 3 bases and J by 7 bases, with 11 bases of the junction left unmatched. Germline loops: CDR1 SGDLS, CDR2 YYNGEE. CDR3: CASSAWTGKSRGYTF. In DNA form, the CDR3 reads TGTGCCAGCAGCGCTTGGACAGGGAAGAGTCGTGGCTACACCTTC.

V usage is TRBV7-9 and J usage is TRBJ2-7, with D perhaps matching TRBD1 or TRBD2 (5 bases each). The CDR3 is 12 amino acids. Germline CDR1 SEHNR, CDR2 FQNEAQ (reference sequence). Trimming pared 4 bases from V and 3 bases from J, leaving 7 bases between. This CDR3 is CASSWDLYEQYF. The DNA for the CDR3 is TGTGCCAGCAGCTGGGACCTCTACGAGCAGTACTTC.

The CDR3 DNA reads as TGTGCCAGCCAGTTTACTAGCGGGATCGAACGCTCCTACAATGAGCAGTTCTTC. Translated, it gives CASQFTSGIERSYNEQFF. This sequence joins TRBV6-5 and TRBJ2-1; 10 bases match TRBD2. CDR1 is MNHEY and CDR2 is SVGAGI in the germline V gene. V lost 8 bases and J lost 0; bases outside the gene matches: 13. The CDR3 is 18 amino acids.